The clone carrying this TCR beta chain was found a few times. Its antigen is still unknown. V gave up 6 bases and J gave up 7 bases, with 18 bases separating them. The CDR3 is 14 amino acids. Germline V gene lookup returns CDR1 LNHDA and CDR2 SQIVND (reference sequence). TCRdb keeps only in-frame clones here, not all; method: immunoSEQ multiplex PCR. This sample has around 45,000 clones, with 55% to 80% found just once. This entry comes from a study of radiotherapy plus CTLA-4 blockade in lung cancer. About the study: In approximately 17% of patients, objective responses were seen; 25% to 40% had disease control. Points from the study as a whole: Dynamics of early blood T cell clones, together with interferon-beta, were reportedly the best predictors of response.

Focal radiation plus CTLA-4 blockade with ipilimumab was given to patients with chemo-refractory metastatic non-small-cell lung cancer. This TCR was sampled from a human donor with non-small cell lung cancer who had a complete response to radiotherapy plus ipilimumab. The sample here was peripheral blood, taken from a patient treated with radiotherapy plus ipilimumab. This chain uses TRBV19 with TRBJ1-2, with D perhaps matching TRBD1 (6 bases). For the CDR3, the DNA is TGTGCCAGTAGGGAACCCCTACAGGGTGGTGGCTACACCTTC. Protein product: CASREPLQGGGYTF. The complete variable domain, with remaining parts taken from reference TRBV19 and TRBJ1-2, reads DGGITQSPKYLFRKEGQNVTLSCEQNLNHDAMYWYRQDPGQGLRLIYYSQIVNDFQKGDIAEGYSVSREKKESFPLTVTSAQKNPTAFYLCASREPLQGGGYTFGSGTRLTVV.